This T cell receptor beta chain came from a study of blood T cell repertoires in COVID-19. Study details: There were acute and convalescent COVID-19 samples, and they came from the United States, Italy and Spain.

Data came from immunoSEQ multiplex PCR; TCRdb stores just in-frame clones and leaves some out. The repertoire consists of tens of thousands of clones, with 80% to 90% occurring once and the leading ten covering under 20%. In germline, CDR1 is SGHRS, CDR2 YFSETQ. The CDR3 has 11 residues. V was pared by 2 bases and J by 6 bases, with 4 bases between. This chain connects TRBV5-1 to TRBJ2-3; D unclear. The sample consisted of peripheral blood. The TCR comes from a woman aged 55-69 years with COVID-19, enrolled during active disease. The CDR3 reads CASSLRDTQYF. Written as DNA, the CDR3 is TGCGCCAGCAGCTTACGGGATACGCAGTATTTT.